Listed here are 29 T cell receptor beta chains from one sample, sequenced in a study of T cells in women clearing cervical HPV infection. The data were produced by immunoSEQ multiplex PCR, yet TCRdb's version contains in-frame clones alone and is incomplete. This listing includes about 31,000 clones. The specimen was blood buffy coat. These receptors were collected from a woman aged 18-70 years with a cervical HPV16 infection that either progressed to CIN3+ or cleared (not recorded which).

Comments on this clone: The read stops 3 residues short of the end of the CDR3; the missing end is completed from the germline J gene. The genes are TRBV19 and TRBJ2-5, with D possibly TRBD2 on 6 matching bases. Trimming stripped 3 bases from V and 5 bases from J, with 19 bases between. The length of the CDR3 is 16 residues. The germline CDR1 and CDR2 sequences are LNHDA and SQIVND (reference sequence). The CDR3 loop reads CASSISVGGDWETQYF. Incomplete CDR3 DNA: TGTGCCAGTAGTATTAGTGTCGGAGGGGATTGGGAGACC.

As regards this clone: The CDR3 end is not reached by the read, which stops 3 residues before it; the germline J gene fills it in. The chain joins TRBV2 to TRBJ1-1; no firm D call. CDR3 length equals 14 residues. CDR1 and CDR2 (germline): SNHLY, FYNNEI. Trimming shortened V by 0 bases and J by 1 base, and 6 bases separated the two germline ends. The CDR3 sequence is CASSEAGRNTEAFF. The sequenced CDR3 bases are TGTGCCAGCAGTGAAGCGGGCAGGAACACTGAA. Drawing the rest from reference TRBV2 and TRBJ1-1, the complete variable domain is EPEVTQTPSHQVTQMGQEVILRCVPISNHLYFYWYRQILGQKVEFLVSFYNNEISEKSEIFDDQFSVERPDGSNFTLKIRSTKLEDSAMYFCASSEAGRNTEAFFGQGTRLTVV.

Concerning this clone itself: The CDR3 goes on 3 residues after the read ends, and that part is filled in from the germline J gene. J is TRBJ2-7 and V is TRBV5-1; TRBD1 matches 9 bases. J lost 3 bases, V lost 1 base, and 5 bases had no gene match. From germline, CDR1 is SGHRS and CDR2 YFSETQ. This CDR3 region has 15 residues. CDR3 protein: CASSLSGDRVYEQYF. The sequenced part of the CDR3 DNA is TGCGCCAGCAGCTTGAGTGGGGACAGGGTCTACGAG.

Concerning this clone itself: The read terminates 3 residues before the CDR3 end, so the remaining end is supplied by the germline J gene. This chain links TRBV7-9 with TRBJ1-1; D might be TRBD1 (6 bases). Germline values: CDR1 SEHNR, CDR2 FQNEAQ (reference sequence). The CDR3 has 15 amino acids. Trimming left V 0 bases short and J 1 base short, with 9 bases between. The CDR3 spells CASSLAAGANTEAFF. CDR3 DNA (partial): TGTGCCAGCAGCTTAGCAGCAGGGGCGAACACTGAA.

The part of the CDR3 DNA that was read is TGTGCCACCTCTAATTCCAACGTC. Protein sequence: CATSNSNV. The entire CDR3 is CATSNSNVLTF. The chain couples TRBV24-1 to TRBJ2-6; D is uncertain. The read gets to within 3 residues of the CDR3 end, and the germline J gene fills in the rest. Trimming removed 9 bases at V and 8 bases at J, with 7 bases between. The CDR3 extends over 11 amino acids. From germline, CDR1 is KGHDR and CDR2 SFDVKD.

Comment on this clone: Coverage ceases 3 residues before the CDR3 finishes, and the germline J gene fills in the end. This chain uses TRBV19 with TRBJ1-1; no firm D call. The V and J ends lost 3 bases and 1 base respectively, with 15 bases between them. Germline V gene lookup returns CDR1 LNHDA and CDR2 SQIVND (reference sequence). This CDR3 has 16 amino acids. CDR3 region: CASSIGLTRQNTEAFF. CDR3 DNA (partial): TGTGCCAGTAGTATTGGGCTGACAAGGCAGAACACTGAA.

In the case of this clone: The CDR3 end lies 3 residues beyond the end of the read and is filled in from the germline J gene. The chain employs TRBV5-1 and TRBJ2-2; TRBD2 is a possible D gene (5 bases). The CDR3 length is 15 residues. Germline V CDR1 and CDR2: SGHRS, YFSETQ. The CDR3 loop is CASSLASGINEKLFF. The sequenced part of the CDR3 DNA is TGCGCCAGCAGCTTGGCCTCGGGGATTAATGAAAAG.

About this clone: The sequenced fragment ends 3 residues before the CDR3 boundary, so the rest is inferred from the germline J gene. This chain joins TRBV7-2 and TRBJ2-3; 7 nucleotides align to TRBD1. There are 14 residues in the CDR3. Germline loops: CDR1 SGHTA, CDR2 FQGNSA. The CDR3 bases that were read are TGTGCCAGCAGCTTGGCCTCAGGGGGTCAGCCG. Encoded protein: CASSLASGGQP. The full CDR3 reads CASSLASGGQPQYF.

Comment on this clone: The read ends 3 residues early relative to the CDR3; the germline J gene fills the gap. J is TRBJ1-2 and V is TRBV19, with D possibly being TRBD1 (5 bases). This CDR3 has 18 residues. The germline CDR1 and CDR2 sequences are LNHDA and SQIVND (reference sequence). The sequenced part of the CDR3 DNA is TGTGCCAGTAGTATTATAGGACTCGGGGCTAGCGGGACCTACGAC. Translated: CASSIIGLGASGTYD. The whole CDR3 sequence reads CASSIIGLGASGTYDYTF.

Partial CDR3 DNA: TGCGCCAGCAGTGAGTTTGGGGGCCAG. Translation: CASSEFGGQ. The full CDR3 protein reads CASSEFGGQAFF. This chain joins TRBV10-2 and TRBJ1-1; D is perhaps TRBD1 (6 bases). The CDR3 end is not reached by the read, which stops 3 residues before it; the germline J gene fills it in. Germline V lookup: CDR1 WSHSY, CDR2 SAAADI. This CDR3 has 12 residues.

Regarding this clone: The read ends 3 residues shy of where the CDR3 ends; the end is completed using the germline J gene. The J gene is TRBJ2-3, the V gene TRBV25-1; 10 positions agree with TRBD1. Germline trimming cut 3 bases from V and 5 bases from J; bases unmatched to any gene: 8. The length of the CDR3 is 16 residues. CDR1 is MGHDK and CDR2 is SYGVNS in the germline V gene. The CDR3 protein is CASSDSGTGEVDTQYF. The sequenced CDR3 bases are TGTGCCAGCAGTGACTCCGGGACAGGGGAGGTAGATACG.

A word on this clone: The missing CDR3 end, 3 residues past where the read stops, is filled in from the germline J gene. The J gene is TRBJ1-2, the V gene TRBV7-2, with TRBD1 as a possible D gene (5 bases). The CDR3 contains 13 residues. The germline V gene has CDR1 SGHTA and CDR2 FQGNSA. The DNA read from the CDR3 is TGTGCCAGCAGCGTGGGACTAGCTGGCGAC. Its protein product is CASSVGLAGD. Given in full, the CDR3 is CASSVGLAGDYTF.

Turning to this clone: The CDR3 end falls 3 residues outside the read, so it is completed with the germline J gene. The gene calls are TRBV2 and TRBJ1-3; perhaps TRBD1 as D (5 bases). Trimming pared 11 bases from V and 2 bases from J, leaving 13 bases between. Looked up from germline, CDR1 is SNHLY and CDR2 is FYNNEI. The CDR3 length is 13 residues. The CDR3 loop reads CASLLDTGNTIYF. The sequenced part of the CDR3 DNA is TGTGCCTCTCTTCTGGACACTGGAAACACC.

A note on this clone: The DNA ends 3 residues before the CDR3 does, and the rest of the CDR3 is filled in from the germline J gene. J is TRBJ1-2 and V is TRBV30, with D maybe TRBD1 (5 bases). The CDR3 spans 15 residues. The germline CDR1 and CDR2 sequences are GTSNPN and SVGIG (reference sequence). CDR3 DNA, as far as it was read: TGTGCCTGGAGGCTCAGGGCAGGTACCTACAATGAC. Amino acids: CAWRLRAGTYND. In full, the CDR3 is CAWRLRAGTYNDYTF.

On this clone: Other DNA sequences from this sample encode an identical CDR3 as well. Here the CDR3 reads CASSERRAPGGNTIYF. The covered CDR3 bases are TGTGCCAGCAGTGAAAGGCGGGCGCCCGGAGGAAACACC. The chain employs TRBV6-1 and TRBJ1-3; no definite D call. Read data end 3 residues before the CDR3 end; the end is taken from the germline J gene. CDR3 length: 16 residues. Trimming pared 2 bases from V and 4 bases from J, leaving 15 bases between. CDR1 is MNHNS, CDR2 SASEGT, per germline.

Worth noting for this clone: The read ends 3 residues shy of where the CDR3 ends; the end is completed using the germline J gene. The rearrangement uses TRBV5-4 and TRBJ2-3, with TRBD2 identical over 9 bases. Germline CDR1 and CDR2: SGHNT and YYREEE (reference sequence). The CDR3 has 15 amino acids. The sequenced CDR3 bases are TGTGCCAGCAGCTTGCGTCTAGCGGGGCAAGAGACG. Its protein is CASSLRLAGQET. The entire CDR3 reads CASSLRLAGQETQYF. The variable domain in full, completed from reference TRBV5-4 and TRBJ2-3, reads ETGVTQSPTHLIKTRGQQVTLRCSSQSGHNTVSWYQQALGQGPQFIFQYYREEENGRGNFPPRFSGLQFPNYSSELNVNALELDDSALYLCASSLRLAGQETQYFGPGTRLTVL.

Note on this clone: The CDR3 end lies 3 residues beyond the end of the read and is filled in from the germline J gene. The V gene is TRBV20-1, the J gene TRBJ2-1; no firm D call. Germline V gives CDR1 DFQATT, CDR2 SNEGSKA (reference sequence). CDR3 length equals 16 residues. Between the trimmed V and J ends, which lost 3 bases and 3 bases, there was a span of 18 bases. The CDR3 protein is CSASGSGHEIYNEQFF. The DNA read from the CDR3 is TGCAGTGCTAGTGGGTCTGGGCATGAAATCTACAATGAG.

Turning to this clone: Read coverage stops 3 residues before the CDR3 terminus; the germline J gene supplies the remainder. The chain combines TRBV18 with TRBJ1-2; no reliable D call. Germline V gene data show CDR1 as KGHSH and CDR2 as LQKENI. The CDR3 extends over 14 amino acids. The covered CDR3 bases are TGTGCCAGCTCACCCGCGAGGAACACAGATACC. Protein: CASSPARNTDT. The entire CDR3 is CASSPARNTDTYTF. The whole variable domain, filled in from reference TRBV18 and TRBJ1-2, reads NAGVMQNPRHLVRRRGQEARLRCSPMKGHSHVYWYRQLPEEGLKFMVYLQKENIIDESGMPKERFSAEFPKEGPSILRIQQVVRGDSAAYFCASSPARNTDTYTFGSGTRLTVV.

As to this clone: The read halts 3 residues ahead of the CDR3 end, with the missing end drawn from the germline J gene. Other DNA sequences in this specimen translate into the identical CDR3. The chain links TRBV9 to TRBJ2-3; 11 bases match TRBD2. CDR1 and CDR2 (germline): SGDLS, YYNGEE. This CDR3 spans 15 amino acids. The J segment lost 5 bases and the V segment lost 0 bases, leaving 2 bases of the junction unmatched. The part of the CDR3 DNA that was read is TGTGCCAGCAGCGTAGGAGGACTAGCGGGAGATACG. Protein product: CASSVGGLAGDT. The complete CDR3 sequence is CASSVGGLAGDTQYF.

The CDR3 is CASSEWGGQQPQHF. Incomplete CDR3 DNA: TGTGCCAGCAGTGAATGGGGGGGGCAACAGCCC. V gene TRBV6-1 combines with J gene TRBJ1-5, with a tentative D call TRBD1 (6 bases). The CDR3 is cut off 3 residues early in the read; its end comes from the germline J gene. Between the trimmed V and J ends, which lost 2 bases and 7 bases, there was a span of 12 bases. The CDR3 is 14 amino acids. CDR1 is MNHNS and CDR2 is SASEGT in the germline V gene.

As for this clone: Read coverage stops 3 residues before the CDR3 terminus; the germline J gene supplies the remainder. The chain uses TRBV18 and TRBJ2-7; 9 nucleotides agree with TRBD2. J was trimmed by 6 bases and V by 6 bases; bases with no gene match: 9. CDR3 length equals 14 residues. Per germline, CDR1 KGHSH and CDR2 LQKENI. The CDR3 reads CASSNLAGAGEQYF. The CDR3 DNA, read in part, is TGTGCCAGCTCGAACTTAGCGGGAGCCGGCGAG.

To note about this clone: The read terminates 3 residues before the CDR3 end, so the remaining end is supplied by the germline J gene. The V call is TRBV28, the J call TRBJ1-1; 9 nucleotides align to TRBD1. This CDR3 region has 17 residues. The germline V gene encodes CDR1 MDHEN and CDR2 SYDVKM. The trim removed 6 bases at V and 0 bases at J, leaving 11 bases unmatched. The CDR3 reads CASSRTGTGRMNTEAFF. CDR3 DNA (partial): TGTGCCAGCAGCCGGACCGGGACAGGGAGAATGAACACTGAA.

On this clone: The read stops 3 residues short of the end of the CDR3; the missing end is completed from the germline J gene. The V and J genes are TRBV19 and TRBJ2-1; TRBD2 agrees at 11 bases. J lost 6 bases, V lost 3 bases, and 4 bases had no gene match. CDR1 and CDR2 from the germline V gene are LNHDA and SQIVND (reference sequence). This CDR3 contains 15 residues. The sequenced CDR3 bases are TGTGCCAGTAGTATGGCTAGCGGGAGGTCCAATGAG. Its translation: CASSMASGRSNE. The entire CDR3 sequence reads CASSMASGRSNEQFF.

As for this clone: The read ends 3 residues before the CDR3 terminus; that terminus is restored from the germline J gene. This chain joins TRBV29-1 and TRBJ1-1; D uncertain. Germline V gives CDR1 SQVTM, CDR2 ANQGSEA. The CDR3 is 14 amino acids. Between the trimmed V and J ends, which lost 1 base and 3 bases, there was a span of 12 bases. CDR3 amino acids: CSVEGRSGYTEAFF. The covered CDR3 bases are TGCAGCGTTGAAGGACGATCGGGGTACACTGAA.

Concerning this clone: The junction departs from germline at one end; a sequencing error may be responsible. The read terminates 3 residues ahead of where the CDR3 ends, so the germline J gene completes it. The sample contains more than one DNA sequence encoding this CDR3. The chain carries TRBV10-1 and TRBJ1-3, with D tentatively TRBD1 (6 bases). This CDR3 has 16 residues. Germline V lookup: CDR1 WNHNN, CDR2 SYGVQD (reference sequence). Partial CDR3 DNA: TGCGCCAGCAGCACAGGGATTCTCGGGTCTGGAAACACA. Translated, it gives CASSTGILGSGNT. The full-length CDR3 reads as CASSTGILGSGNTIYF.

Remarks on this clone: The CDR3 extends 3 residues past the end of the read, so its final part is completed from the germline J gene. This chain connects TRBV7-3 to TRBJ2-4; 7 bases are a match to TRBD1. The CDR3 is 13 amino acids. The germline V gene has CDR1 SGHTA and CDR2 FQGTGA. V lost 6 bases, J lost 8 bases, and 7 bases stayed unmatched. This CDR3 reads CASSFEGADIQYF. The CDR3 bases that were read are TGTGCCAGCAGTTTTGAGGGGGCGGACATT.

On this clone itself: The CDR3 extends 3 residues past the end of the read, so its final part is completed from the germline J gene. The chain recombines TRBV19 with TRBJ2-1, with 7 bases aligning to TRBD2. CDR3 size: 13 residues. CDR1 and CDR2 from the germline V gene are LNHDA and SQIVND (reference sequence). Trimming removed 10 bases from V and 3 bases from J; junction bases left unmatched: 6. The CDR3: CATARDYYNEQFF. The sequenced CDR3 bases are TGTGCCACCGCGCGGGACTACTACAATGAG.

Remarks on this clone: The read finishes 3 residues shy of the CDR3 end, and the germline J gene is used to complete it. The chain is built from TRBV2 and TRBJ1-2, with D possibly being TRBD1 (6 bases). The germline gives CDR1 SNHLY, CDR2 FYNNEI. CDR3 length: 16 amino acids. The CDR3 bases that were read are TGTGCCAGCAGTGAAGCGGCTAGCGGGGGCACAGATACC. Protein: CASSEAASGGTDT. The CDR3 in its entirety is CASSEAASGGTDTYTF.

Points on this clone: Read coverage stops 3 residues before the CDR3 terminus; the germline J gene supplies the remainder. The rearrangement uses TRBV6-1 and TRBJ2-7; D ambiguous. There are 11 residues in the CDR3. V was clipped by 4 bases and J by 3 bases, with 4 bases between them. Germline-derived CDR1 and CDR2 are MNHNS and SASEGT. Incomplete CDR3 DNA: TGTGCCAGCAGTGGTATCTACGAG. This gives the protein CASSGIYE. Given in full, the CDR3 is CASSGIYEQYF.